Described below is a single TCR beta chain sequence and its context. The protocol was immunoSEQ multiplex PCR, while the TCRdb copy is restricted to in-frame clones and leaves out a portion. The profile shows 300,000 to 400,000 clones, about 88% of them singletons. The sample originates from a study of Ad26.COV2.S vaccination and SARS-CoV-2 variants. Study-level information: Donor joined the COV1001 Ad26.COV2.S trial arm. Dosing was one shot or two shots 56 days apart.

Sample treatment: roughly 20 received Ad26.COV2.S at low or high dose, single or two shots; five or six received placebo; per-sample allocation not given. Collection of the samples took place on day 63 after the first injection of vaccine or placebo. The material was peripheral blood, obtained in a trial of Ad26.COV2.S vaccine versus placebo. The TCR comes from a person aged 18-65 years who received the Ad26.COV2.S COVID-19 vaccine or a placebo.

The CDR3 here is CASSSPTGLRNEQFF. CDR3 DNA: TGTGCCAGCAGCTCACCGACAGGGCTCAGGAATGAGCAGTTCTTC. The V and J genes are TRBV7-3 and TRBJ2-1; 7 bases map to TRBD1. The germline V gene has CDR1 SGHTA and CDR2 FQGTGA. V gave up 4 bases and J gave up 7 bases; unmatched junction bases: 10. The CDR3 totals 15 residues.